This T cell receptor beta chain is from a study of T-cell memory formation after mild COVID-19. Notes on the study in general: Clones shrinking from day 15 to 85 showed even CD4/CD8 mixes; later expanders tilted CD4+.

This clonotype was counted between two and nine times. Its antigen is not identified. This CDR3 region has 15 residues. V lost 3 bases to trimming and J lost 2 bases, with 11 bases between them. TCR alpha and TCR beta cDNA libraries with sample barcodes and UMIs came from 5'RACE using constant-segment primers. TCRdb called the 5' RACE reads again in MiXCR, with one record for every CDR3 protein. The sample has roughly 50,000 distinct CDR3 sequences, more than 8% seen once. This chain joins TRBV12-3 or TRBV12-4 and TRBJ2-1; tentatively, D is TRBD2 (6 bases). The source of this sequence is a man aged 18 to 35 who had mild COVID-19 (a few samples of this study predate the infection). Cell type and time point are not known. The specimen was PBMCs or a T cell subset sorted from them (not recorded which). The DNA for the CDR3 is TGTGCCAGCAGTTTTCAACTAGCCACCTACAATGAGCAGTTCTTC. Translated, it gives CASSFQLATYNEQFF.